A single sample is the source of the 13 T cell receptor beta chains below, sequenced in a study of vaccination and CD4 T cells after COVID-19. Oncomine TCR Beta short-read sequencing was applied to DNA from cultured CD4+ T cells. Each CDR3 protein is one row after TCRdb ran MiXCR on the PCR reads. The sample lists 15,000 to 20,000 distinct CDR3 sequences, 29% seen once, with roughly a sixth in the top ten. Treatment given: roughly 10-day PBMC culture with coronavirus spike peptide pools or control peptides (ViraFEST assay). These TCRs are of unknown antigen specificity. The specimen was cultured CD4+ T cells from blood. Every receptor here comes from a human donor with COVID-19.

There are a few counts of this clonotype. For the CDR3, the DNA is TGTGCCAGCAGTTATAGGGGACAGCGGGGTTATGGCTACACCTTC. Protein: CASSYRGQRGYGYTF. The chain is built from TRBV6-5 and TRBJ1-2; 7 positions match TRBD1. CDR1 MNHEY and CDR2 SVGAGI come from the germline V gene. The CDR3 has 15 residues. Trimming cost V 3 bases and J 5 bases; bases outside gene matches: 9.

The chain has TRBV18 and TRBJ1-1, with 7 bases aligning to TRBD1. This CDR3 spans 15 amino acids. The J segment lost 0 bases and the V segment lost 3 bases, leaving 4 bases of the junction unmatched. Germline CDR1 is KGHSH and CDR2 is LQKENI. CDR3 region: CASSPTTGLNTEAFF. The CDR3 DNA is TGTGCCAGCTCACCGACGACAGGGTTGAACACTGAAGCTTTCTTT. The full variable domain, its missing parts supplied by reference TRBV18 and TRBJ1-1, is NAGVMQNPRHLVRRRGQEARLRCSPMKGHSHVYWYRQLPEEGLKFMVYLQKENIIDESGMPKERFSAEFPKEGPSILRIQQVVRGDSAAYFCASSPTTGLNTEAFFGQGTRLTVV.

The V call is TRBV20-1, the J call TRBJ2-3; 14 bases are a match to TRBD2. The germline V gene has CDR1 DFQATT and CDR2 SNEGSKA (reference sequence). The CDR3 is made up of 16 amino acids. With 1 base clipped from V and 2 bases from J, the junction kept 2 bases outside the gene matches. The CDR3 coding sequence is TGCAGTGCTAGAGGACTAGCGGGGGGGACCACAGATACGCAGTATTTT. Its translation: CSARGLAGGTTDTQYF.

This clonotype was detected a few times. The chain couples TRBV15 to TRBJ2-1; weak D call: TRBD2 (6 bases). Germline V gives CDR1 LNHNV, CDR2 YYDKDF (reference sequence). Deletions cut 1 base from V and 8 bases from J, with 21 bases between. This CDR3 has 17 residues. CDR3 sequence: CATSRGSTSPGRDEQFF. CDR3 nucleotide sequence: TGTGCCACCAGCAGAGGTTCCACTAGCCCGGGTAGAGATGAGCAGTTCTTC.

The chain employs TRBV27 and TRBJ2-7; no firm D call. The CDR3 runs 12 residues. From germline, CDR1 is MNHEY and CDR2 SMNVEV (reference sequence). V was trimmed by 8 bases and J by 1 base, leaving 9 bases between them. The CDR3 spells CASFAASYEQYF. The CDR3 DNA reads TGTGCCAGCTTTGCGGCTTCCTACGAGCAGTACTTC.

The rearrangement joins TRBV12-3 or TRBV12-4 to TRBJ1-1; D is perhaps TRBD1 (5 bases). Trimming took off 1 base at V and 4 bases at J, with 16 bases between the two ends. This CDR3 is 16 amino acids long. DNA for the CDR3: TGTGCCAGCAGTTTAGACAGTCCGGGACGTTCCACTGAAGCTTTCTTT. It translates to CASSLDSPGRSTEAFF.

The chain carries TRBV18 and TRBJ2-7, with D unresolved. The germline CDR1 and CDR2 sequences are KGHSH and LQKENI. This CDR3 region has 13 residues. The ends were cut back, 5 bases at V and 4 bases at J, with 12 bases in the middle. CDR3 region: CASSATVAYEQYF. The CDR3 DNA reads as TGTGCCAGCTCAGCGACGGTTGCGTACGAGCAGTACTTC.

The V call is TRBV7-6, the J call TRBJ1-1, with D uncertain. This CDR3 contains 13 residues. V lost 0 bases, J lost 11 bases, and 13 bases lay in between. Germline CDR1 reads SGHVS; CDR2 reads FNYEAQ. DNA for the CDR3: TGTGCCAGCAGCTTAGCGTCAAGAGGTGGGGCTTTCTTT. Amino acid sequence: CASSLASRGGAFF. Full variable domain (rest looked up from reference TRBV7-6 and TRBJ1-1): GAGVSQSPRYKVTKRGQDVALRCDPISGHVSLYWYRQALGQGPEFLTYFNYEAQQDKSGLPNDRFSAERPEGSISTLTIQRTEQRDSAMYRCASSLASRGGAFFGQGTRLTVV.

This clonotype has only a few counts. The chain combines TRBV11-2 with TRBJ2-3; D gene uncertain. The CDR3 has 14 residues. Looked up from germline, CDR1 is SGHAT and CDR2 is FQNNGV. With 7 bases removed from V and 0 bases from J, the gap between germline ends came to 11 bases. Written as DNA, the CDR3 is TGTGCCAGCACCCTCGGTACTAGCACAGATACGCAGTATTTT. Translated: CASTLGTSTDTQYF.

J is TRBJ2-1 and V is TRBV9; TRBD2 might be the D (6 bases). Germline V gene sequence: CDR1 SGDLS, CDR2 YYNGEE. This CDR3 region has 16 residues. The germline V and J ends were trimmed by 0 bases and 2 bases, with 12 bases remaining between them. CDR3 sequence reads: CASSVELRGPYNEQFF. CDR3 in DNA: TGTGCCAGCAGCGTAGAGCTGCGGGGACCCTACAATGAGCAGTTCTTC.

This clonotype was seen a few times. The chain joins TRBV5-1 to TRBJ1-2; D uncertain. V shed 4 bases and J shed 2 bases, with 12 bases lying between them. Germline V lookup: CDR1 SGHRS, CDR2 YFSETQ. This CDR3 contains 14 residues. The CDR3 DNA is TGCGCCAGCAGCCCCTCCCCGGGGAACTATGGCTACACCTTC. Translation gives CASSPSPGNYGYTF.

This clonotype was seen a few times. The chain carries TRBV7-2 and TRBJ1-1; D ambiguous. Trimming took off 1 base at V and 5 bases at J, with 14 bases between the two ends. This CDR3 comprises 15 residues. CDR1 is SGHTA, CDR2 FQGNSA, per germline. The CDR3 spells CASSLVMSGRTEAFF. The CDR3 region has the DNA TGTGCCAGCAGCTTAGTAATGTCGGGGAGAACTGAAGCTTTCTTT.

The rearrangement joins TRBV10-3 to TRBJ2-3; possible D gene TRBD2, 5 bases. Trimming stripped 6 bases from V and 6 bases from J, with 7 bases between. CDR1 ENHRY and CDR2 SYGVKD come from the germline V gene. The length of the CDR3 is 11 residues. The CDR3 region is CAIRTGDTQYF. The CDR3 region has the DNA TGTGCCATCAGGACGGGGGATACGCAGTATTTT.